The source of this TCR beta chain is a study of T cells after posttransplantation cyclophosphamide. Regarding the study as a whole: After PTCy, TRB diversity resembled that of CNI/methotrexate controls. Donor CD8+ memory clones often dominated recipient blood repertoires at later times.

Libraries were prepared by immunoSEQ multiplex PCR; TCRdb keeps only in-frame clonotypes and omits some of them. The data hold tens of thousands of clones, with roughly 89% observed a single time. A remark on this clone: Its cognate antigen is unknown.

Material: PBMCs. The receptor's source is a woman in her thirties or forties with a blood cancer, CMV-positive, and with a related stem cell donor.

CDR3 DNA: TGTGCTAGTGGTTTGAGCGGGTTTAAGGAAAAACTGTTTTTT. Translation gives CASGLSGFKEKLFF. The chain joins TRBV12-5 to TRBJ1-4; D uncertain. This CDR3 has 14 amino acids. Trimming took off 2 bases at V and 8 bases at J, with 12 bases between the two ends. Germline values: CDR1 LGHNT, CDR2 FRNRAP.